This T cell receptor beta chain was observed in a study of naive and memory T cell subsets. This clonotype was counted a few times. The CDR3 sequence is 12 residues long. Trimming removed 3 bases at V and 5 bases at J, with 6 bases between. Germline CDR1 reads MNHEY; CDR2 reads SVGEGT. Both TRBC1 and TRBC2 were covered by a beta constant-region primer of two equimolar oligonucleotides. TCRdb recomputed calls from the UMI-ligation and nested PCR reads with MiXCR, one row per CDR3 protein. In the table there are under 150,000 distinct CDR3 sequences, 15% to 20% of which are singletons. The V call is TRBV6-2 or TRBV6-3, the J call TRBJ2-3; tentative D call: TRBD2 (5 bases). The sample consisted of naive CD4+ T cells from blood. The sequence was collected from a human donor in good health. The CDR3 reads CASSYEGDTQYF. Here the CDR3 DNA reads TGTGCCAGCAGTTATGAGGGAGATACGCAGTATTTT.